This T cell receptor beta chain emerged from a study of blood T cell repertoires in COVID-19. About the research overall: Sources were T cells, B-cell-depleted T cells, or PBMCs; the material itself was cDNA or gDNA.

V lost 3 bases to trimming and J lost 4 bases, with 9 bases between them. In germline, CDR1 is MDHEN, CDR2 SYDVKM. There are 13 residues in the CDR3. Source study methods: For nucleated cells, counts were estimated from reference gene primer amplification. The method was immunoSEQ multiplex PCR; TCRdb's version includes in-frame clones alone and lacks a portion of them. That table furnishes V, J and clone size, whereas the DNA furnished D and trimming. The sample lists 100,000 to 120,000 clones, 65% to 85% occurring once. The source is a man over 45 with acute or convalescent COVID-19. V usage is TRBV28 and J usage is TRBJ1-1; D is perhaps TRBD1 (5 bases). Sequencing used peripheral blood. The CDR3 region has the DNA TGTGCCAGCAGTTTGCCCGGGGGCACTGAAGCTTTCTTT. Its protein product is CASSLPGGTEAFF.